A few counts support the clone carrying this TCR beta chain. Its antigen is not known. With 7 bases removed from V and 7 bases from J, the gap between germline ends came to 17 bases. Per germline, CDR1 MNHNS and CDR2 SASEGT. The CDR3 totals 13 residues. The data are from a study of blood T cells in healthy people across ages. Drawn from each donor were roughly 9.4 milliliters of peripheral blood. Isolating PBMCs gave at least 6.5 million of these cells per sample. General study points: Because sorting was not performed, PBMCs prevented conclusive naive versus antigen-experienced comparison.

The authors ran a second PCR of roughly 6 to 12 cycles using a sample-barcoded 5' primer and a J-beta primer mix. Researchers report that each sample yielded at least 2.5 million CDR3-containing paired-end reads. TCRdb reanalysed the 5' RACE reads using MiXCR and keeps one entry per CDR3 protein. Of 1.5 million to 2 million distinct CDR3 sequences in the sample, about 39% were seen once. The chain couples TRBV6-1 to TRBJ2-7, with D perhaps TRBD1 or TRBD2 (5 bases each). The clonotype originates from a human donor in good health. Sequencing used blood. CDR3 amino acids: CASTQGRFEEQYF. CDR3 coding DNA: TGTGCCAGCACCCAGGGACGATTCGAGGAGCAGTACTTC.